One and the same sample provided the 19 T cell receptor beta chains below, sequenced in a study of blood T cell repertoires in COVID-19. TCRdb's table, derived via immunoSEQ multiplex PCR, lists solely in-frame clones and lacks some. The repertoire includes some 200,000 clones, approximately 85% of them detected once, and around 9.8% sits in the top ten. Sequenced: peripheral blood. The receptors shown here come from a woman older than 75 with acute or convalescent COVID-19.

This chain joins TRBV11-2 and TRBJ1-2, with 9 bases matching TRBD1. J gave up 5 bases and V 5 bases, and 6 bases lay outside the gene matches. This CDR3 is built from 14 residues. Germline CDR1 SGHAT, CDR2 FQNNGV. This CDR3 reads CASSRGTGYYGYTF. As DNA, the CDR3 is TGTGCCAGCAGCCGCGGGACAGGGTATTATGGCTACACCTTC. The entire variable domain, with the rest obtained from reference TRBV11-2 and TRBJ1-2, is as follows: EAGVAQSPRYKIIEKRQSVAFWCNPISGHATLYWYQQILGQGPKLLIQFQNNGVVDDSQLPKDRFSAERLKGVDSTLKIQPAKLEDSAVYLCASSRGTGYYGYTFGSGTRLTVV.

This clone was seen just once. This chain connects TRBV6-5 to TRBJ1-5; D might be TRBD1 (5 bases). The CDR3 length is 15 residues. The V gene's germline CDR1 is MNHEY and CDR2 SVGAGI. With 6 bases removed from V and 1 base from J, the gap between germline ends came to 13 bases. The CDR3 nucleotides read TGTGCCAGCAGGACACCCGGGGGGAGCAATCAGCCCCAGCATTTT. This translates into CASRTPGGSNQPQHF.

The chain carries TRBV18 and TRBJ1-1; D may be TRBD1 (5 bases). The CDR3 is made up of 12 amino acids. Germline CDR1 and CDR2: KGHSH and LQKENI. Trimming pared 4 bases from V and 7 bases from J, leaving 10 bases between. CDR3 nucleotides: TGTGCCAGCTCACGGGAAACAGGTGAAGCTTTCTTT. Its protein is CASSRETGEAFF.

This clone was counted a single time. The chain is built from TRBV27 and TRBJ2-6; TRBD1 matches at 7 bases. The CDR3 runs to 19 residues. Trimming took 5 bases from V and 0 from J; bases not matched to a gene: 13. Germline lookup yields CDR1 MNHEY and CDR2 SMNVEV (reference sequence). The CDR3 DNA follows: TGTGCCAGCAGTCTCGGTCCCCGGGACAGTGCCTCTGGGGCCAACGTCCTGACTTTC. Protein product: CASSLGPRDSASGANVLTF. Together with reference TRBV27 and TRBJ2-6, the CDR3 gives the full variable domain: EAQVTQNPRYLITVTGKKLTVTCSQNMNHEYMSWYRQDPGLGLRQIYYSMNVEVTDKGDVPEGYKVSRKEKRNFPLILESPSPNQTSLYFCASSLGPRDSASGANVLTFGAGSRLTVL.

The rearrangement uses TRBV7-9 and TRBJ1-2; a possible D gene is TRBD1 (5 bases). The germline V gene encodes CDR1 SEHNR and CDR2 FQNEAQ (reference sequence). The ends were cut back, 5 bases at V and 4 bases at J, with 17 bases in the middle. CDR3 length equals 15 residues. CDR3 loop: CASSPGAGWGYGYTF. The CDR3 nucleotides are TGTGCCAGCAGCCCTGGGGCTGGGTGGGGCTATGGCTACACCTTC.

The chain joins TRBV5-4 to TRBJ2-1; 8 bases line up with TRBD2. This CDR3 is built from 16 residues. Germline CDR1 is SGHNT and CDR2 is YYREEE (reference sequence). The V segment lost 2 bases and the J segment 0 bases; nucleotides outside the gene matches: 4. The CDR3 loop reads CASSFSGISSYNEQFF. In DNA, the CDR3 is TGTGCCAGCAGCTTTAGCGGGATAAGCTCCTACAATGAGCAGTTCTTC.

The chain joins TRBV10-2 to TRBJ1-5, with 7 positions matching TRBD1. CDR3 length equals 14 residues. Looked up from germline, CDR1 is WSHSY and CDR2 is SAAADI. V was clipped by 6 bases and J by 6 bases; unmatched bases: 8. CDR3 nucleotide sequence: TGCGCCAGCAGCGCGAACAGGGGAAGTCAGCCCCAGCATTTT. Amino acids: CASSANRGSQPQHF.

This rearrangement joins TRBV2 to TRBJ2-3, with a possible D match to TRBD2 (5 bases). V lost 3 bases and J 4 bases, leaving 5 bases between the germline ends. Germline V gene lookup returns CDR1 SNHLY and CDR2 FYNNEI. The CDR3 length is 12 residues. The CDR3 coding sequence is TGTGCCAGCAGTGACGGGGCAGATACGCAGTATTTT. Encoded protein: CASSDGADTQYF.

The J gene is TRBJ2-5, the V gene TRBV29-1, with TRBD1 matching 11 bases. The CDR3 extends over 13 amino acids. Germline values: CDR1 SQVTM, CDR2 ANQGSEA. This chain's CDR3 is CSGGQGARETQYF. CDR3 nucleotides: TGCAGTGGAGGACAGGGGGCTCGGGAGACCCAGTACTTC.

This clone showed up just a few times. V is TRBV7-8 and J is TRBJ2-2, with 7 bases that match TRBD1. The CDR3 has 18 residues. V trimming: 0 bases; J trimming: 4 bases; junction bases outside the gene matches: 11. The germline V gene has CDR1 SGHVS and CDR2 FQNEAQ. CDR3: CASSLAPPRGRVTGELFF. The CDR3 region has the DNA TGTGCCAGCAGCTTAGCGCCGCCAAGGGGGCGCGTCACCGGGGAGCTGTTTTTT.

The J gene is TRBJ2-2, the V gene TRBV5-4; possible D gene TRBD2, 5 bases. V lost 1 base and J 3 bases, leaving 13 bases between the germline ends. Germline lookup yields CDR1 SGHNT and CDR2 YYREEE (reference sequence). The CDR3 spans 16 residues. In DNA, the CDR3 is TGTGCCAGCAGCTTGCGAGGGCGATGGGACACCGGGGAGCTGTTTTTT. Translated, it gives CASSLRGRWDTGELFF.

The chain has TRBV3-1 (or the pseudogene TRBV3-2) and TRBJ2-1, with 10 nucleotides matching TRBD1. Germline CDR1 reads LGHDT; CDR2 reads YNNKEL (reference sequence). This CDR3 is built from 15 residues. Losses at the gene ends were 7 bases for V and 10 bases for J; bases not matched to a gene: 13. The CDR3 bases are TGTGCCAGCACCCTCCCGGGACAGGGGAAGGAGGAGCAGTTCTTC. Amino acids: CASTLPGQGKEEQFF.

The chain joins TRBV7-2 to TRBJ2-3, with a possible D match to TRBD1 (7 bases). The CDR3 totals 15 residues. Germline values: CDR1 SGHTA, CDR2 FQGNSA. The ends were cut back, 4 bases at V and 10 bases at J, with 21 bases in the middle. This chain's CDR3 is CASSSKGASAPPQYF. The CDR3 DNA reads as TGTGCCAGCAGCTCCAAGGGGGCTAGCGCGCCGCCGCAGTATTTT.

The chain joins TRBV5-4 to TRBJ2-3, with D possibly matching TRBD1 (6 bases). Trimming pared 3 bases from V and 2 bases from J, leaving 16 bases between. The CDR3 runs 16 residues. The germline V gene encodes CDR1 SGHNT and CDR2 YYREEE (reference sequence). In nucleotides, the CDR3 is TGTGCCAGCAGCTCCAACGACAGGCCCTTCACAGATACGCAGTATTTT. Translation: CASSSNDRPFTDTQYF.

This chain joins TRBV5-4 and TRBJ1-1; D may be TRBD1 (6 bases). The CDR3 consists of 16 residues. V lost 0 bases and J 4 bases, leaving 16 bases between the germline ends. The germline CDR1 and CDR2 sequences are SGHNT and YYREEE (reference sequence). CDR3 in DNA: TGTGCCAGCAGCTTGGGGGGCAGGGGTTGGAGCACTGAAGCTTTCTTT. Protein product: CASSLGGRGWSTEAFF. The full variable domain, its missing parts supplied by reference TRBV5-4 and TRBJ1-1, is ETGVTQSPTHLIKTRGQQVTLRCSSQSGHNTVSWYQQALGQGPQFIFQYYREEENGRGNFPPRFSGLQFPNYSSELNVNALELDDSALYLCASSLGGRGWSTEAFFGQGTRLTVV.

The chain combines TRBV7-6 with TRBJ1-2; a possible D gene is TRBD1 (5 bases). V was shortened by 5 bases and J by 7 bases, with 17 bases between the two germline ends. Germline CDR1 SGHVS, CDR2 FNYEAQ. This CDR3 is built from 14 residues. CDR3 nucleotides: TGTGCCAGCAGCCGTGGGGGGGGGTCGGCTGGCTACACCTTC. It encodes CASSRGGGSAGYTF.

CDR3 in amino acids: CASSLEAGGRETQYF. DNA of the CDR3: TGTGCCAGCAGCTTAGAAGCAGGGGGCAGGGAGACCCAGTACTTC. The chain joins TRBV11-2 to TRBJ2-5; TRBD1 agrees at 8 bases. The CDR3 is made up of 15 amino acids. The J segment lost 5 bases and the V segment lost 0 bases, leaving 5 bases of the junction unmatched. Germline V gene data show CDR1 as SGHAT and CDR2 as FQNNGV.

The chain uses TRBV6-1 and TRBJ2-3; 10 bases map to TRBD2. Germline assignment: CDR1 MNHNS and CDR2 SASEGT. Losses at the gene ends were 4 bases for V and 2 bases for J; bases not matched to a gene: 18. This CDR3 spans 20 amino acids. The CDR3 spells CASSGRTIAGGPDPTDTQYF. The CDR3 DNA reads as TGTGCCAGCAGTGGACGGACGATAGCGGGAGGCCCTGACCCCACAGATACGCAGTATTTT.

This clone was seen once. V gene TRBV6-5 combines with J gene TRBJ2-3, with 8 positions matching TRBD2. CDR3 length: 15 residues. V dropped 6 bases and J dropped 4; count of bases not matched to a gene: 9. CDR1 and CDR2 from the germline V gene are MNHEY and SVGAGI. The DNA of the CDR3 is TGTGCCAGCAGAAGTCGGGGGGGCGGGGCAGATACGCAGTATTTT. Protein: CASRSRGGGADTQYF.